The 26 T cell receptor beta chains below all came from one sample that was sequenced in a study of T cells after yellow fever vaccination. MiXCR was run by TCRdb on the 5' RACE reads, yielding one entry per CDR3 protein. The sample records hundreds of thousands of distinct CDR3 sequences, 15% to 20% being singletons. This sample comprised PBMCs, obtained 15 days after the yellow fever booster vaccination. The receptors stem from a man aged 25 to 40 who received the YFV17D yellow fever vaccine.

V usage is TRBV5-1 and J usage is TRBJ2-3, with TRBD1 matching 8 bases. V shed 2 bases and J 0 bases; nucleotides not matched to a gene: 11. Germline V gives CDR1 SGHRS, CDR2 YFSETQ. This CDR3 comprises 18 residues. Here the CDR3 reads CASSLYLPGQASTDTQYF. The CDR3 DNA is TGCGCCAGCAGCTTATACCTACCGGGACAGGCGAGCACAGATACGCAGTATTTT. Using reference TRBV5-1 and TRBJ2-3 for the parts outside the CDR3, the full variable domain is KAGVTQTPRYLIKTRGQQVTLSCSPISGHRSVSWYQQTPGQGLQFLFEYFSETQRNKGNFPGRFSGRQFSNSRSEMNVSTLELGDSALYLCASSLYLPGQASTDTQYFGPGTRLTVL.

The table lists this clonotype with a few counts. The CDR3 bases are TGTGCCAGCAGCTTGCTAGCGGGAGGCGCCAATGAGCAGTTCTTC. This encodes CASSLLAGGANEQFF. The V and J genes are TRBV7-2 and TRBJ2-1, with 11 bases aligning to TRBD2. J lost 6 bases, V lost 3 bases, and 4 bases had no gene match. Looked up from germline, CDR1 is SGHTA and CDR2 is FQGNSA. The length of the CDR3 is 15 residues.

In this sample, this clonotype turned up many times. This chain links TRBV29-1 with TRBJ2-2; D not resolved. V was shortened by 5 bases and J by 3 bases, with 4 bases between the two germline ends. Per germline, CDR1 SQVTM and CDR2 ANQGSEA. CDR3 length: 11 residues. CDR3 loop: CSVWYTGELFF. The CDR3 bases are TGCAGCGTTTGGTACACCGGGGAGCTGTTTTTT.

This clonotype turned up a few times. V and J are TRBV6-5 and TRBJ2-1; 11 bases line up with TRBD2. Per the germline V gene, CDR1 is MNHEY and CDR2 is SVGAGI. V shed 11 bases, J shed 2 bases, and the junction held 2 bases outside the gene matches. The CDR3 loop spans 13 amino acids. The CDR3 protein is CAGLAGPYNEQFF. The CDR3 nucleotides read TGTGCCGGACTAGCGGGCCCCTACAATGAGCAGTTCTTC.

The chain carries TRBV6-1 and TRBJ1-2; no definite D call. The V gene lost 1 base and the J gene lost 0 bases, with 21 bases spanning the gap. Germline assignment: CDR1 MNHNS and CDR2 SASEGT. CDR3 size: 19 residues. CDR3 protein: CASSEGPGAPTMTNYGYTF. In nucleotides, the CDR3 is TGTGCCAGCAGTGAAGGACCAGGCGCCCCAACTATGACTAACTATGGCTACACCTTC.

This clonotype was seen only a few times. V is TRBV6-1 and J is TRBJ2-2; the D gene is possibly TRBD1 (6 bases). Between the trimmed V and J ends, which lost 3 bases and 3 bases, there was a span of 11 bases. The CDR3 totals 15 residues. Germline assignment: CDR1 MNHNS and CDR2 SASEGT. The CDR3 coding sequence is TGTGCCAGCAGTGAGGACAGAATTTACACCGGGGAGCTGTTTTTT. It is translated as CASSEDRIYTGELFF.

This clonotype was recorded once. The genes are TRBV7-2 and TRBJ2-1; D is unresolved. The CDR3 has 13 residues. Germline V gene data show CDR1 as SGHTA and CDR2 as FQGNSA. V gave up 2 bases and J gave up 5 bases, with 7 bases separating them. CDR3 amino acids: CASSLPFNNEQFF. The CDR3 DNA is TGTGCCAGCAGCTTACCCTTCAACAATGAGCAGTTCTTC.

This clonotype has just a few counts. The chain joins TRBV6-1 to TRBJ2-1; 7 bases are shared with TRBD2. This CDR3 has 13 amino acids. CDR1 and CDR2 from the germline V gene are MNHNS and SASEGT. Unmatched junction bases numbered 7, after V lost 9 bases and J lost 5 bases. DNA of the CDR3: TGTGCCAGTAGACTAGCTGCCCACAATGAGCAGTTCTTC. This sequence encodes CASRLAAHNEQFF.

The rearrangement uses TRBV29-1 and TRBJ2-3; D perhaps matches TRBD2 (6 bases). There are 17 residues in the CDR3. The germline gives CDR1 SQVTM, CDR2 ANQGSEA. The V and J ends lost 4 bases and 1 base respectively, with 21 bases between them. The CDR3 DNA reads TGCAGCGTTGGGGGTAGCGGACTAAAGGGTGGCACAGATACGCAGTATTTT. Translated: CSVGGSGLKGGTDTQYF.

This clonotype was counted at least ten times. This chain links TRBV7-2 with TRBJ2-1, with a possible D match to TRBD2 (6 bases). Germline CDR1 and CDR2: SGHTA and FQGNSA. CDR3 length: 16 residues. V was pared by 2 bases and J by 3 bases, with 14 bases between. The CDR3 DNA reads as TGTGCCAGCAGCTTAAGTGGAGGGTCCTTCTACAATGAGCAGTTCTTC. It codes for CASSLSGGSFYNEQFF.

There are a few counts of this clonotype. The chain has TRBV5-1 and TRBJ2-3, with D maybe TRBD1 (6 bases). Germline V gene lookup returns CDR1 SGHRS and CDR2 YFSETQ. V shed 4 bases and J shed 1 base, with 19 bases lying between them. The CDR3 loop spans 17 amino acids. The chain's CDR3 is CASSPLGSGQRTDTQYF. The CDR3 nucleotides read TGCGCCAGCAGCCCCCTCGGGTCCGGACAGCGCACAGATACGCAGTATTTT.

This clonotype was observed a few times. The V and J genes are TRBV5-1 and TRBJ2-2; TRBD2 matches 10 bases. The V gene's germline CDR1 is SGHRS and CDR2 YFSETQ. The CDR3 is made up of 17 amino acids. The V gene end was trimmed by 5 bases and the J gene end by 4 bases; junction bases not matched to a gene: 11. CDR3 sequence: CASRELAGEVRTGELFF. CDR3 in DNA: TGCGCCAGCAGGGAGCTAGCGGGAGAGGTTCGCACCGGGGAGCTGTTTTTT.

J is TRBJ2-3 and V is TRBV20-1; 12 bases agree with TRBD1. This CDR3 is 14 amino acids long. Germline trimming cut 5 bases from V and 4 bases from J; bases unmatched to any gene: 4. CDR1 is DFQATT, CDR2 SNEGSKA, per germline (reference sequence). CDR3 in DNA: TGCAGTGCTCCGGGACAGGGGGCAGCAGATACGCAGTATTTT. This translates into CSAPGQGAADTQYF.

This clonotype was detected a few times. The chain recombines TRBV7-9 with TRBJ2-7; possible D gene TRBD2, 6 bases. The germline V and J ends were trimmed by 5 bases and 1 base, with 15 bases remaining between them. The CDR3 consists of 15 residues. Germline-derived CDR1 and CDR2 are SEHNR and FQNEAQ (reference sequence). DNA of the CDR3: TGTGCCAGCAGCCGACGGCGGGATGATTCCTACGAGCAGTACTTC. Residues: CASSRRRDDSYEQYF.

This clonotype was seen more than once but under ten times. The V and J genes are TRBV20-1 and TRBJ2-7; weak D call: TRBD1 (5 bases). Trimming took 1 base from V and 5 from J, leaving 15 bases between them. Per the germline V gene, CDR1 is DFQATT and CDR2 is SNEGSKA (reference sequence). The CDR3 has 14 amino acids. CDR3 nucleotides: TGCAGTGCTAGAGGGGTAGGGGCCGACGACGAGCAGTACTTC. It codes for CSARGVGADDEQYF.

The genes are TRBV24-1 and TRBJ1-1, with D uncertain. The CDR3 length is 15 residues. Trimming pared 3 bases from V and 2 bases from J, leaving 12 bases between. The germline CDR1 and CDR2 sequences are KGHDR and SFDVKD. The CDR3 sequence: CATSDPRTSNTEAFF. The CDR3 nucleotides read TGTGCCACCAGTGATCCCCGGACCAGCAACACTGAAGCTTTCTTT.

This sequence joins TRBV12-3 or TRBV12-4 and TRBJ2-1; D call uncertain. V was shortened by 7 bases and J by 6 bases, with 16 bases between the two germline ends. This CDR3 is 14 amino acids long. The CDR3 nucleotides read TGTGCCAGCACCCCCCCAGCGTACCTCAATGAGCAGTTCTTC. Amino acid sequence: CASTPPAYLNEQFF.

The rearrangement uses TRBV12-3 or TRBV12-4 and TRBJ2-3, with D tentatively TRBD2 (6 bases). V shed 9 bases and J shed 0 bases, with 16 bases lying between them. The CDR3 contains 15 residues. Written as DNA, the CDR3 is TGTGCCAGTCTAAGTTCCGGGACTAGCACAGATACGCAGTATTTT. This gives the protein CASLSSGTSTDTQYF.

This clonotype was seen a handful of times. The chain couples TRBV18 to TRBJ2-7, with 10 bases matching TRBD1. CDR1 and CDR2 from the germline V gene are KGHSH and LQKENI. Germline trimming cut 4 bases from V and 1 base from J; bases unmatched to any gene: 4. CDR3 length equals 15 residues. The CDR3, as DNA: TGTGCCAGCTCACATCCGGGACAGGGGTCCTACGAGCAGTACTTC. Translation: CASSHPGQGSYEQYF.

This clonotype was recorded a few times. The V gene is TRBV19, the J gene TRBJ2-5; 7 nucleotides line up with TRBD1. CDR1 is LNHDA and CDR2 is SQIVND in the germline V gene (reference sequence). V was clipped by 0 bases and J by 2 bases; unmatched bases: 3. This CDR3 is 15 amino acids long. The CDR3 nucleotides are TGTGCCAGTAGTATAGATTTGGGACAGCAAGAGACCCAGTACTTC. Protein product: CASSIDLGQQETQYF.

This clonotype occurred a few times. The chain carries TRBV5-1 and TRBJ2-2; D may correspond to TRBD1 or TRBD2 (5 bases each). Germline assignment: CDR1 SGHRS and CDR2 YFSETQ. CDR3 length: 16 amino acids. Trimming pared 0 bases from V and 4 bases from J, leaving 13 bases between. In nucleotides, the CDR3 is TGCGCCAGCAGCTTGGCCGGGACCGACCTCACCGGGGAGCTGTTTTTT. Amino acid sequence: CASSLAGTDLTGELFF. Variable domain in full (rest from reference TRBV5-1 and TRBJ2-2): KAGVTQTPRYLIKTRGQQVTLSCSPISGHRSVSWYQQTPGQGLQFLFEYFSETQRNKGNFPGRFSGRQFSNSRSEMNVSTLELGDSALYLCASSLAGTDLTGELFFGEGSRLTVL.

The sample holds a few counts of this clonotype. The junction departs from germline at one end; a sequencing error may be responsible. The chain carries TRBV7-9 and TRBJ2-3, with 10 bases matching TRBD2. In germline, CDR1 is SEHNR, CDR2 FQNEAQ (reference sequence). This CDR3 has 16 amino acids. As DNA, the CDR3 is TGTGCCAGCAGCCTAGCGGGAGTCTTGCTGACAGATACGCAGTATTTT. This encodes CASSLAGVLLTDTQYF.

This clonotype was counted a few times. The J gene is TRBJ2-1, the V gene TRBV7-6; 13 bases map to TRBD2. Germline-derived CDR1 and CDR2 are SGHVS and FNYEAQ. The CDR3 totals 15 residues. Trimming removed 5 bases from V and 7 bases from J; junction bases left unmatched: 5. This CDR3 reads CASSAGLAGANEQFF. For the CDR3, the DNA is TGTGCCAGCAGCGCCGGACTAGCGGGAGCGAATGAGCAGTTCTTC.

The CDR3 DNA reads as TGTGCCAGCAGCTTCGAACCGGGACCCTGGGGCAATGAGCAGTTCTTC. Its protein product is CASSFEPGPWGNEQFF. The chain joins TRBV7-6 to TRBJ2-1, with D perhaps assigned TRBD1 or TRBD2 (5 bases each). Germline CDR1 and CDR2: SGHVS and FNYEAQ. The CDR3 has 16 amino acids. V lost 3 bases and J 6 bases, leaving 18 bases between the germline ends.

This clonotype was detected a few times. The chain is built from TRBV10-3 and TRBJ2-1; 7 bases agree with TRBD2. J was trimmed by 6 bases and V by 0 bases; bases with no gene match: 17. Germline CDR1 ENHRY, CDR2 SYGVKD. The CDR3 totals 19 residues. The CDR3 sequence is CAISESAGVDGSSGNEQFF. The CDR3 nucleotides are TGTGCCATCAGTGAGTCGGCGGGGGTAGACGGGAGTTCGGGCAATGAGCAGTTCTTC.

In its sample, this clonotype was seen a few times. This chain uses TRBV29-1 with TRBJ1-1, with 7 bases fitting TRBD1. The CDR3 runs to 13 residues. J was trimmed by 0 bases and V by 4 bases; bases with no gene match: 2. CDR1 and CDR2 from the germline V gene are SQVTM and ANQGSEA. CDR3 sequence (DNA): TGCAGCGTTGTGACAGGGTTGAACACTGAAGCTTTCTTT. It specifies CSVVTGLNTEAFF.